Sequencing of this TCR beta chain was carried out in a study of blood T cell repertoires in COVID-19 (dated by TCRdb to 2019 to 2021). Regarding the complete study: Collaborator samples came from the United States, Italy and Spain and covered acute and convalescent phases of COVID-19. The sample metadata nearly always contained a de-identified subject ID, COVID-19 status, age in years and sex. HLA class I and class II types, where available, came from metadata supplied by the sample provider rather than from assay-based typing. The repertoires were released in a freely available public database intended as a resource for research on the immune response to SARS-CoV-2. Deeply sampled blood TCRbeta repertoires from subjects exposed to, actively infected with, or recovered from COVID-19 were included in the dataset. The samples were drawn from the first 160 participants of the ongoing ImmuneRACE study and from 950 to 1,500 subjects provided by 6 global collaborators. The prospective study material was composed of cDNA or gDNA derived from T cells, B-cell-depleted T cells, or PBMCs.

The germline V gene (reference sequence) specifies LGHDT as CDR1 and YNNKEL as CDR2. Spanning cysteine to phenylalanine, the CDR3 consists of 21 amino acids. Only CDR3 DNA remains: 63 bases, in frame from the first base. V trim: 0 bases; J trim: 0 bases; unmatched bases: 11. The collaborating institutions used their own protocols to collect whole blood in K2EDTA tubes. For TCRbeta analysis, collaborator samples were shipped as frozen whole blood, as isolated PBMCs, or as DNA extracted from either sample type. TCRbeta CDR3 regions were amplified from genomic DNA by means of the immunoSEQ Assay, a bias-controlled multiplex PCR. On the authors' methods: The number of nucleated cells in each sample was estimated by amplification of reference gene primers within the assay. To quantify the absolute abundance of each unique TCRbeta CDR3 rearrangement, sequence reads were collapsed and filtered. For each sample, productive Simpson clonality was calculated as the square root of Simpson's diversity index over productive rearrangements. TCRdb took this table from immuneACCESS and kept in-frame rearrangements with V and J called. Such tables lack part of the clones; where checked against another copy, unresolved V genes explain under half of the gap, and the rest is unexplained. V, J and clone size are those of that table, while D and trimming were read from the DNA. A total of over 150,000 clones appear in this sample, roughly 90% of them only once. Jointly, the top ten make up roughly 0.56% of the sample.

As concerns this clone: It has no known antigen specificity. The sample holds no much larger clone one base away, and base qualities are not on file.

The full study reports these points: Clinical and demographic metadata were provided uncurated, with the amount varying by source and participant.

The V gene is TRBV3-1 (or the pseudogene TRBV3-2) and the J gene is TRBJ2-3; TRBD2 lines up with 14 middle nucleotides. Sequencing was performed on peripheral blood. The sequence derives from a man aged 45-65 years with acute or convalescent COVID-19. The nucleotide sequence reads TGTGCCAGCAGCCAAGATCGGGGACTAGCGGGAGTCCGGGCTAGCACAGATACGCAGTATTTT. This codes for CASSQDRGLAGVRASTDTQYF.